Each of the 25 T cell receptor beta chains below was sequenced from the same sample in a study of blood T cell repertoires in COVID-19. Sequencing was performed with immunoSEQ multiplex PCR; in TCRdb, only in-frame clones are kept and a portion is missing. Of hundreds of thousands of clones detected, about nine tenths appear once; the ten largest clones hold 2.5% to 3%. The sample consisted of PBMCs or T cells enriched from blood (not recorded which). The source of these receptors is a woman aged 25 to 39 with acute COVID-19.

The rearrangement links TRBV27 to TRBJ1-6; 7 bases match TRBD1. The CDR3 has 16 amino acids. CDR1 is MNHEY, CDR2 SMNVEV, per germline (reference sequence). V was clipped by 3 bases and J by 7 bases; unmatched bases: 9. CDR3 sequence: CASSLFPTGSNSPLHF. The CDR3, as DNA: TGTGCCAGCAGTTTGTTCCCGACAGGGTCCAATTCACCCCTCCACTTT.

The chain joins TRBV3-1 (or the pseudogene TRBV3-2) to TRBJ1-2; TRBD1 might be the D (5 bases). The V and J ends lost 3 bases and 6 bases respectively, with 14 bases between them. CDR1 is LGHDT and CDR2 is YNNKEL in the germline V gene (reference sequence). The CDR3 has 14 amino acids. CDR3 loop: CASSQILQGHGYTF. The CDR3 DNA is TGTGCCAGCAGCCAGATCCTCCAGGGCCATGGCTACACCTTC.

J is TRBJ2-6 and V is TRBV19, with 7 bases matching TRBD1. V lost 1 base and J lost 2; bases outside the gene matches: 8. This CDR3 contains 18 residues. Germline V gives CDR1 LNHDA, CDR2 SQIVND (reference sequence). CDR3: CASSIGNRGQPGANVLTF. In DNA, the CDR3 is TGTGCCAGTAGTATAGGTAACAGGGGACAACCTGGGGCCAACGTCCTGACTTTC.

The chain links TRBV19 to TRBJ1-5; D gene ambiguous. The V gene lost 2 bases and the J gene lost 0 bases, with 11 bases spanning the gap. This CDR3 comprises 16 residues. The germline V gene encodes CDR1 LNHDA and CDR2 SQIVND (reference sequence). The CDR3 sequence: CASSIWQENSNQPQHF. Here the CDR3 DNA reads TGTGCCAGTAGTATATGGCAGGAAAATAGCAATCAGCCCCAGCATTTT.

The chain joins TRBV18 to TRBJ1-5; possible D gene TRBD1, 5 bases. Trimming left V 2 bases short and J 8 bases short, with 10 bases between. CDR1 and CDR2 from the germline V gene are KGHSH and LQKENI. The CDR3 runs to 13 residues. DNA of the CDR3: TGTGCCAGCTCACCAGGGGCCTTAGAGCCCCAGCATTTT. Amino acid sequence: CASSPGALEPQHF. The complete variable domain, with remaining parts taken from reference TRBV18 and TRBJ1-5, reads NAGVMQNPRHLVRRRGQEARLRCSPMKGHSHVYWYRQLPEEGLKFMVYLQKENIIDESGMPKERFSAEFPKEGPSILRIQQVVRGDSAAYFCASSPGALEPQHFGDGTRLSIL.

The genes are TRBV4-1 and TRBJ1-1; no clear D. The V and J ends lost 2 bases and 7 bases respectively, with 14 bases between them. The CDR3 has 14 amino acids. In germline, CDR1 is MGHRA, CDR2 YSYEKL. The CDR3 loop reads CASSQSGGRDEAFF. The CDR3 bases are TGCGCCAGCAGCCAAAGTGGAGGGCGGGATGAAGCTTTCTTT.

The chain recombines TRBV20-1 with TRBJ2-3; 15 bases match TRBD2. The CDR3 sequence is 15 residues long. Germline V gene sequence: CDR1 DFQATT, CDR2 SNEGSKA (reference sequence). The junction had 6 bases not matched to a gene; V was cut back by 5 bases and J by 6 bases. The CDR3 coding sequence is TGCAGTGCTCGTGGACTAGCGGGGGGGAGGGATACGCAGTATTTT. Its protein product is CSARGLAGGRDTQYF.

The V call is TRBV7-8, the J call TRBJ1-1; the match to TRBD1 covers 7 bases. Germline V gene data show CDR1 as SGHVS and CDR2 as FQNEAQ. This CDR3 has 16 residues. The V and J ends lost 2 bases and 3 bases, in that order; junction bases with no gene match: 9. The CDR3 protein is CASSLKRGRIDTEAFF. In DNA, the CDR3 is TGTGCCAGCAGCTTAAAAAGGGGGCGGATCGACACTGAAGCTTTCTTT.

The rearrangement uses TRBV6-5 and TRBJ1-2; the D is unclear. The CDR3 runs to 14 residues. The V gene's germline CDR1 is MNHEY and CDR2 SVGAGI. DNA for the CDR3: TGTCCGCAGGTCGGGAGGGTAGAAAAGAATGGCTACACCTTC. Its translation: CPQVGRVEKNGYTF.

CDR3 residues: CASSSPYRGDNEQFF. Here the CDR3 DNA reads TGTGCCAGCAGCTCTCCCTACCGGGGAGACAATGAGCAGTTCTTC. This chain joins TRBV7-8 and TRBJ2-1, with D perhaps matching TRBD2 (5 bases). This CDR3 has 15 amino acids. The germline V and J ends were trimmed by 4 bases and 5 bases, with 15 bases remaining between them. Germline CDR1 and CDR2: SGHVS and FQNEAQ.

The chain couples TRBV5-1 to TRBJ2-1, with TRBD2 identical over 13 bases. The CDR3 totals 18 residues. Trimming removed 4 bases from V and 2 bases from J; junction bases left unmatched: 9. CDR1 SGHRS and CDR2 YFSETQ come from the germline V gene. The CDR3 region has the DNA TGCGCCAGCAGCCTAGGGACTAGCGGGGACCTAACCTACAATGAGCAGTTCTTC. It translates to CASSLGTSGDLTYNEQFF.

This chain links TRBV5-1 with TRBJ2-5; D possibly corresponds to TRBD2 (6 bases). Germline CDR1 reads SGHRS; CDR2 reads YFSETQ. V was trimmed by 4 bases and J by 5 bases, leaving 18 bases between them. The CDR3 loop spans 15 amino acids. CDR3 coding DNA: TGCGCCAGCAGCCCGGTCGGGGCCCGGGGGGAGACCCAGTACTTC. This gives the protein CASSPVGARGETQYF.

The chain carries TRBV19 and TRBJ1-2, with D perhaps TRBD1 (6 bases). This CDR3 spans 14 amino acids. Germline values: CDR1 LNHDA, CDR2 SQIVND (reference sequence). V was clipped by 5 bases and J by 3 bases, with 13 bases between them. In nucleotides, the CDR3 is TGTGCCAGTAGTTCACCGGGACACTACTATGGCTACACCTTC. Its translation is CASSSPGHYYGYTF. Together with reference TRBV19 and TRBJ1-2, the CDR3 gives the full variable domain: DGGITQSPKYLFRKEGQNVTLSCEQNLNHDAMYWYRQDPGQGLRLIYYSQIVNDFQKGDIAEGYSVSREKKESFPLTVTSAQKNPTAFYLCASSSPGHYYGYTFGSGTRLTVV.

The CDR3: CASSAPGTGHGYTF. The CDR3 DNA reads TGCGCCAGCAGCGCCCCCGGGACAGGTCATGGCTACACCTTC. The V call is TRBV4-1, the J call TRBJ1-2, with 8 bases fitting TRBD1. V was pared by 5 bases and J by 6 bases, with 8 bases of the junction left unmatched. CDR3 size: 14 residues. Germline CDR1 and CDR2: MGHRA and YSYEKL.

This sequence joins TRBV11-2 and TRBJ2-3; D possibly corresponds to TRBD1 (6 bases). The CDR3 has 16 residues. Germline V gene lookup returns CDR1 SGHAT and CDR2 FQNNGV. V dropped 6 bases and J dropped 1 base, with 17 bases sitting between them. The CDR3 nucleotides read TGTGCCAGCAGGTCGAGCTGGACAGCTCGCACAGATACGCAGTATTTT. Its protein product is CASRSSWTARTDTQYF.

The chain employs TRBV5-8 and TRBJ1-2; D uncertain. The CDR3 extends over 13 amino acids. Per germline, CDR1 SGHTS and CDR2 YDEGEE. Trimming pared 5 bases from V and 4 bases from J, leaving 12 bases between. CDR3 coding DNA: TGTGCCAGCAGGCCACAGCTCCTCTATGGCTACACCTTC. It is translated as CASRPQLLYGYTF.

The rearrangement uses TRBV28 and TRBJ1-5; D is possibly TRBD1 (6 bases). Germline-derived CDR1 and CDR2 are MDHEN and SYDVKM. Trimming cost V 5 bases and J 0 bases, with 20 bases left between them. This CDR3 has 18 residues. Here the CDR3 DNA reads TGTGCCAGCAGTCAAGGGGGGGCGAATCCTCATAGCAATCAGCCCCAGCATTTT. Residues: CASSQGGANPHSNQPQHF.

The chain combines TRBV9 with TRBJ2-5; TRBD2 aligns across 10 bases. The V gene's germline CDR1 is SGDLS and CDR2 YYNGEE. The CDR3 runs 18 residues. V shed 0 bases and J 4 bases; nucleotides not matched to a gene: 12. The CDR3 coding sequence is TGTGCCAGCAGCGTAGCTATGAGCGGGGGGGCGTCAACAGAGACCCAGTACTTC. Protein sequence: CASSVAMSGGASTETQYF.

V is TRBV2 and J is TRBJ1-2; the D gene is possibly TRBD1 (5 bases). This CDR3 comprises 15 residues. The V and J ends lost 5 bases and 5 bases respectively, with 18 bases between them. CDR1 is SNHLY, CDR2 FYNNEI, per germline. The CDR3 DNA reads as TGTGCCAGCAGTCCCGGGGGGGGTGCGCGGTATGGCTACACCTTC. This gives the protein CASSPGGGARYGYTF.

This chain links TRBV5-1 with TRBJ1-6, with a tentative D call TRBD1 (5 bases). The CDR3 loop spans 16 amino acids. Germline-derived CDR1 and CDR2 are SGHRS and YFSETQ. Trimming pared 2 bases from V and 8 bases from J, leaving 17 bases between. The DNA for the CDR3 is TGCGCCAGCAGCTTAGGGTTGCGGCAGGGTGATTCACCCCTCCACTTT. This gives the protein CASSLGLRQGDSPLHF.

The rearrangement uses TRBV12-3 or TRBV12-4 and TRBJ1-3; the D is unclear. The CDR3 spans 13 residues. Trimming removed 7 bases from V and 1 base from J, with 8 bases in between. CDR3 DNA: TGTGCCAGCAAGGCGGGGTCTGGAAACACCATATATTTT. Translation gives CASKAGSGNTIYF.

This chain uses TRBV29-1 with TRBJ2-2; tentatively, D is TRBD2 (6 bases). Trimming shortened V by 5 bases and J by 3 bases, and 7 bases separated the two germline ends. The CDR3 runs 12 residues. CDR1 and CDR2 from the germline V gene are SQVTM and ANQGSEA. CDR3 nucleotides: TGCAGCGTTTTAGCGGACACCGGGGAGCTGTTTTTT. Translated, it gives CSVLADTGELFF.

The chain carries TRBV19 and TRBJ2-1; tentative D call: TRBD1 (6 bases). The CDR3 consists of 17 residues. With 0 bases removed from V and 6 bases from J, the gap between germline ends came to 18 bases. Per the germline V gene, CDR1 is LNHDA and CDR2 is SQIVND (reference sequence). CDR3 in DNA: TGTGCCAGTAGTATAGAACGACAGGTGTTGGTAGGCAATGAGCAGTTCTTC. Encoded protein: CASSIERQVLVGNEQFF.

The rearrangement joins TRBV5-1 to TRBJ2-3, with 7 positions matching TRBD1. V was pared by 0 bases and J by 2 bases, with 3 bases of the junction left unmatched. The CDR3 runs 15 residues. Germline CDR1 SGHRS, CDR2 YFSETQ. The chain's CDR3 is CASSLVGTATDTQYF. The CDR3 DNA is TGCGCCAGCAGCTTGGTCGGGACAGCCACAGATACGCAGTATTTT.

This chain uses TRBV7-8 with TRBJ2-3; tentatively, D is TRBD2 (6 bases). The germline V gene has CDR1 SGHVS and CDR2 FQNEAQ. V shed 3 bases and J shed 1 base, with 11 bases lying between them. The CDR3 has 15 amino acids. For the CDR3, the DNA is TGTGCCAGCAGCTTTACGCGGGGTGGCACAGATACGCAGTATTTT. Protein sequence: CASSFTRGGTDTQYF.